Below are 10 T cell receptor beta chains sequenced from a single sample in a study of T cell clonotyping in hematopoietic cell transplantation. Noted time point: recipient sample about 28 days before transplant, after cytoreduction. The protocol was immunoSEQ multiplex PCR, while the TCRdb copy is restricted to in-frame clones and leaves out a portion. The sample yields around 19,000 clones, about 80% seen once. Sequenced here: peripheral blood mononuclear cells, sampled before stem cell transplant. The source is a man between 60 and 70 years old with acute myeloid leukemia. Some clones in this sample may be carry-over from other donors' samples.

The chain couples TRBV4-3 to TRBJ1-1, with a possible D match to TRBD1 (5 bases). The germline V gene encodes CDR1 LGHNA and CDR2 YSLEER. The CDR3 runs to 15 residues. Trimming shortened V by 4 bases and J by 2 bases, and 14 bases separated the two germline ends. The CDR3 nucleotides are TGCGCCAGCAGCCCCCGAGGGCAGGGTAACACTGAAGCTTTCTTT. This codes for CASSPRGQGNTEAFF.

The V gene is TRBV15, the J gene TRBJ1-2, with no clear D. This CDR3 is 16 amino acids long. Looked up from germline, CDR1 is LNHNV and CDR2 is YYDKDF (reference sequence). Trimming left V 0 bases short and J 0 bases short, with 11 bases between. CDR3 loop: CATSRDHTESNYGYTF. In nucleotides, the CDR3 is TGTGCCACCAGCAGAGATCATACTGAATCTAACTATGGCTACACCTTC.

V is TRBV7-2 and J is TRBJ2-7; 8 nucleotides agree with TRBD1. Germline V gene lookup returns CDR1 SGHTA and CDR2 FQGNSA. This CDR3 spans 15 amino acids. With 3 bases clipped from V and 5 bases from J, the junction kept 9 bases outside the gene matches. Written as DNA, the CDR3 is TGTGCCAGCAGCTTCGCCGGGACAGGTCGTCACGAGCAGTACTTC. Translating it yields CASSFAGTGRHEQYF.

The chain carries TRBV5-4 and TRBJ1-2, with TRBD1 as a possible D gene (6 bases). Trimming removed 7 bases at V and 0 bases at J, with 13 bases between. The V gene's germline CDR1 is SGHNT and CDR2 YYREEE (reference sequence). The CDR3 loop spans 14 amino acids. The CDR3 DNA is TGTGCCAGCCGGGACATCGATCCTAACTATGGCTACACCTTC. The encoded protein is CASRDIDPNYGYTF.

To note about this clone: The same CDR3 arises from other DNA sequences in this sample as well. V and J are TRBV6-1 and TRBJ1-6; D is unresolved. Germline V gene data show CDR1 as MNHNS and CDR2 as SASEGT. The CDR3 contains 14 residues. Trimming removed 4 bases from V and 4 bases from J, with 8 bases in between. CDR3 amino acids: CASSAGPYNSPLHF. CDR3 nucleotides: TGTGCCAGCAGTGCAGGTCCTTATAATTCACCCCTCCACTTT.

The rearrangement uses TRBV30 and TRBJ2-7, with D tentatively TRBD2 (5 bases). CDR1 is GTSNPN, CDR2 SVGIG, per germline (reference sequence). The CDR3 extends over 14 amino acids. The V end lost 2 bases, the J end lost 0 bases, and 11 bases lay between the germline ends. CDR3 loop: CAWSLAGASYEQYF. CDR3 DNA: TGTGCCTGGAGTCTGGCGGGTGCCTCCTACGAGCAGTACTTC.

V usage is TRBV30 and J usage is TRBJ2-3, with D hard to call. V gave up 0 bases and J gave up 2 bases, with 15 bases separating them. The CDR3 length is 16 residues. CDR1 and CDR2 (germline): GTSNPN, SVGIG (reference sequence). CDR3 protein: CAWSVRALTSTDTQYF. Written as DNA, the CDR3 is TGTGCCTGGAGTGTAAGGGCCTTGACCTCCACAGATACGCAGTATTTT.

This clone was counted between two and nine times. The chain links TRBV28 to TRBJ1-6; the D gene is possibly TRBD1 (6 bases). The ends were cut back, 2 bases at V and 10 bases at J, with 12 bases in the middle. The CDR3 totals 14 residues. Germline V CDR1 and CDR2: MDHEN, SYDVKM. The CDR3 DNA is TGTGCCAGCAGTTTAGGCAGGGGAAGGTCACCCCTCCACTTT. It translates to CASSLGRGRSPLHF.

The CDR3 DNA reads as TGTGCCAGCAGTTTATGGTCTGGCAGGCCTTCTTCGAATGGCTACACCTTC. This translates into CASSLWSGRPSSNGYTF. The rearrangement links TRBV27 to TRBJ1-2; no firm D call. The CDR3 is made up of 17 amino acids. Trimming left V 1 base short and J 6 bases short, with 21 bases between. The germline V gene has CDR1 MNHEY and CDR2 SMNVEV (reference sequence).

The chain joins TRBV5-1 to TRBJ1-5; TRBD1 matches 9 bases. The V and J ends lost 4 bases and 6 bases, in that order; junction bases with no gene match: 8. Germline V gene data show CDR1 as SGHRS and CDR2 as YFSETQ. CDR3 length equals 15 residues. The CDR3 coding sequence is TGCGCCAGCAGCACCGGGACAGGGCGGGTTCAGCCCCAGCATTTT. Encoded protein: CASSTGTGRVQPQHF.